Given below is one T cell receptor (beta chain) in context. The junction shows a germline mismatch at one end, possibly a read error. This sample was taken from a study of T cell changes during pregnancy in multiple sclerosis. The protocol was immunoSEQ multiplex PCR, while the TCRdb copy is restricted to in-frame clones and leaves out a portion. The table includes more than 35,000 clones, roughly 89% detected once. Germline CDR1 reads SEHNR; CDR2 reads FQNEAQ (reference sequence). This CDR3 comprises 14 residues. This sample comprised CD4+ T cells from peripheral blood mononuclear cells, obtained in the second trimester of pregnancy. This TCR was sampled from a female donor with multiple sclerosis, enrolled in a pregnancy study. The chain recombines TRBV7-9 with TRBJ2-1; D gene ambiguous. Here the CDR3 reads CVSRGGSSYNEQFF. DNA for the CDR3: TGTGTCAGCAGAGGCGGTAGCTCCTACAATGAGCAGTTCTTC.